This entry is about one TCR beta chain. Libraries were prepared by immunoSEQ multiplex PCR; TCRdb keeps only in-frame clonotypes and omits some of them. The sample comprises roughly 88,000 clones, more than 85% of which are singletons, and roughly 8% rests with the top ten. This entry is derived from a study of control samples from healthy donors and cancer patients. With 0 bases removed from V and 4 bases from J, the gap between germline ends came to 10 bases. CDR1 is SGDLS and CDR2 is YYNGEE in the germline V gene. The CDR3 is made up of 14 amino acids. This clonotype was sampled from a man in his late teens or twenties in good health. Sample: blood. The gene calls are TRBV9 and TRBJ1-1; no firm D call. CDR3 nucleotides: TGTGCCAGCAGCGTAGGCGAATTAGTCACTGAAGCTTTCTTT. This translates into CASSVGELVTEAFF.